This T cell receptor beta chain was identified in a study of T cell responses to AZD1222 COVID-19 vaccine. Study results and limitations: The CD4 TCRs associated with vaccination extended across spike and predominated at 160-218 and 743-854. At baseline, seropositivity was found in only a handful of AZD1222 recipients.

Remarks on this clone: The antigen is not known.

The assay was immunoSEQ multiplex PCR, and TCRdb's table has in-frame clones only and misses some. The data show 150,000 to 180,000 clones, just over 90% seen once. The CDR3 runs 16 residues. The germline V gene encodes CDR1 MGHRA and CDR2 YSYEKL. V was cut by 0 bases and J by 5 bases, with 13 bases left in between. The source is an adult in good health. J is TRBJ1-4 and V is TRBV4-1; TRBD1 might be the D (5 bases). Material: peripheral blood, obtained on day 0 of AZD1222 vaccination. The CDR3 loop reads CASSQDGGGANEKLFF. Written as DNA, the CDR3 is TGCGCCAGCAGCCAAGACGGAGGAGGGGCCAATGAAAAACTGTTTTTT.